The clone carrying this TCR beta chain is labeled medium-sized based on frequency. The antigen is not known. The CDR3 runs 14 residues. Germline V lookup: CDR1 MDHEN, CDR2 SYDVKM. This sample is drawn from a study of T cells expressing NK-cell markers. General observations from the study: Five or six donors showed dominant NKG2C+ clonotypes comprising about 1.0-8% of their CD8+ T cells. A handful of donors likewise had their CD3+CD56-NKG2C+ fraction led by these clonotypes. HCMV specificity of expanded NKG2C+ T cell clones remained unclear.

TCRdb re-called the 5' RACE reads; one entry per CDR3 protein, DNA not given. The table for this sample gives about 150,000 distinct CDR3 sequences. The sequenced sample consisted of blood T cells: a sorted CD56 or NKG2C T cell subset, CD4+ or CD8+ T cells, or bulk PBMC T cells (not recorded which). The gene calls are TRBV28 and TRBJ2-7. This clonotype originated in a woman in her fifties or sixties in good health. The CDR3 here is CASSQSGSAYEQYF. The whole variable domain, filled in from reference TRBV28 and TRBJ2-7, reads DVKVTQSSRYLVKRTGEKVFLECVQDMDHENMFWYRQDPGLGLRLIYFSYDVKMKEKGDIPEGYSVSREKKERFSLILESASTNQTSMYLCASSQSGSAYEQYFGPGTRLTVT.